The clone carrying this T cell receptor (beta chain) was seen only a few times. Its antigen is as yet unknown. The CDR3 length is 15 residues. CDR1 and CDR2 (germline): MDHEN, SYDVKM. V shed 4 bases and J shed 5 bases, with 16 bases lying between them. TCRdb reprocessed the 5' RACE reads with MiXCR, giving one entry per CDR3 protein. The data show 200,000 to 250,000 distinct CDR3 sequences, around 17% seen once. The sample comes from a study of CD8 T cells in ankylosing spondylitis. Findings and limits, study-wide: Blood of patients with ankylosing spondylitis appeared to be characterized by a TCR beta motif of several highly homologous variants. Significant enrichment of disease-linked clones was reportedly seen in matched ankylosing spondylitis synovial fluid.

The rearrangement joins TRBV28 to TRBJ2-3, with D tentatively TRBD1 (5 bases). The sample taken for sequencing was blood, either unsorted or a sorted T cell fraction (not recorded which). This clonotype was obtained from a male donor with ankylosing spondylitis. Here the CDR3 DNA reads TGTGCCAGCAGTTCAACTCCCGACAGTGAAGATACGCAGTATTTT. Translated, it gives CASSSTPDSEDTQYF.